These T cell receptor beta chains were read from a single sample in a study of CD8+CD57+ T cells in acquired aplastic anemia. One entry per CDR3 protein results from TCRdb running MiXCR on the reads. This sample carries about 160,000 distinct CDR3 sequences, around half of them seen once, and the ten largest clones take around a third. The specimen was sorted CD4+, CD8+, or CD8+CD57+ T cells (not recorded which) from PBMCs. The receptors originated from a human donor with aplastic anemia. Both conserved end residues are part of each CDR3. A D gene is named only where the DNA matches it firmly. Clone size, where shown, is once, few, many, or a class for clones that have expanded.

D: TRBD1; V: TRBV9; size: many; J: TRBJ1-2; CDR3: CASSPQLDRGLYGYTF; DNA: TGTGCCAGCAGCCCGCAATTGGACAGGGGGCTTTATGGCTACACCTTC
D: NA; V: TRBV29-1; size: NA; J: TRBJ1-2; CDR3: CSGAAGNRGYTF; DNA: TGCAGCGGGGCGGCAGGGAACCGTGGCTACACCTTC
D: NA; V: TRBV2; size: many; J: TRBJ1-2; CDR3: CASPGPNHGYTF; DNA: TGTGCCAGTCCCGGCCCCAACCATGGCTACACCTTC
D: NA; V: TRBV15; size: NA; J: TRBJ1-5; CDR3: CATSSWTPGANQPQHF; DNA: TGTGCCACCAGCTCGTGGACGCCGGGGGCTAATCAGCCCCAGCATTTT
D: TRBD2; V: TRBV29-1; size: NA; J: TRBJ2-7; CDR3: CSVGGGSWSEAGEQYF; DNA: TGCAGCGTCGGGGGGGGCTCTTGGAGTGAAGCGGGCGAGCAGTACTTC
D: TRBD2; V: TRBV7-8; size: NA; J: TRBJ2-1; CDR3: CASTMTSGGWNEQFF; DNA: TGTGCCAGCACAATGACTAGCGGGGGGTGGAATGAGCAGTTCTTC
D: TRBD1; V: TRBV12-3/TRBV12-4; size: NA; J: TRBJ1-6; CDR3: CASRQDPTGVSPLHF; DNA: TGTGCCAGCAGACAAGACCCTACAGGGGTATCACCCCTCCACTTT
D: NA; V: TRBV7-2; size: NA; J: TRBJ1-1; CDR3: CASSLFWGAGTEAFF; DNA: TGTGCCAGCAGCTTATTCTGGGGGGCAGGCACTGAAGCTTTCTTT
D: TRBD1; V: TRBV2; size: NA; J: TRBJ1-6; CDR3: CASSVRDSRNSPLHF; DNA: TGTGCCAGCAGTGTCCGGGACAGTCGGAATTCACCCCTCCACTTT
D: TRBD1; V: TRBV24-1; size: NA; J: TRBJ2-5; CDR3: CASSHGDRGVRETQYF; DNA: TGTGCCAGCAGCCATGGGGACAGGGGCGTGAGGGAGACCCAGTACTTC
D: NA; V: TRBV4-1; size: many; J: TRBJ2-7; CDR3: CASSQDHGRSSYEQYF; DNA: TGCGCCAGCAGCCAAGATCATGGCAGGAGCTCCTACGAGCAGTACTTC
D: TRBD1; V: TRBV10-3; size: NA; J: TRBJ2-3; CDR3: CAIRGRTGAGTDTQYF; DNA: TGTGCCATCAGGGGGCGGACAGGGGCGGGTACAGATACGCAGTATTTT
D: TRBD1; V: TRBV10-1; size: NA; J: TRBJ2-7; CDR3: CASSARGPRDRVLNEQYF; DNA: TGCGCCAGCAGTGCCCGGGGTCCCCGGGACAGGGTGTTGAACGAGCAGTACTTC
D: TRBD1; V: TRBV29-1; size: many; J: TRBJ1-5; CDR3: CSVGTGWGQPQHF; DNA: TGCAGCGTGGGGACAGGGTGGGGGCAGCCCCAGCATTTT
D: NA; V: TRBV9; size: many; J: TRBJ2-3; CDR3: CASSVADTQYF; DNA: TGTGCCAGCAGCGTGGCAGATACGCAGTATTTT
D: TRBD1; V: TRBV2; size: NA; J: TRBJ1-4; CDR3: CASLETADRALGEKLFF; DNA: TGTGCCAGCTTGGAAACTGCTGACAGGGCATTAGGAGAAAAACTGTTTTTT
D: NA; V: TRBV2; size: NA; J: TRBJ1-5; CDR3: CASSEQDSSNQPQHF; DNA: TGTGCCAGCAGTGAGCAAGACAGCAGCAATCAGCCCCAGCATTTT
D: TRBD2; V: TRBV24-1; size: NA; J: TRBJ2-1; CDR3: CATSRGGNEQFF; DNA: TGTGCCACCAGCCGGGGGGGCAATGAGCAGTTCTTC
D: TRBD1; V: TRBV15; size: many; J: TRBJ2-7; CDR3: CATSTGQGPYEQYF; DNA: TGTGCCACCAGCACCGGACAGGGACCCTACGAGCAGTACTTC
D: NA; V: TRBV3-1; size: NA; J: TRBJ1-3; CDR3: CASSEHSSSGNTIYF; DNA: TGTGCCAGCAGTGAACATTCGAGCTCTGGAAACACCATATATTTT
D: NA; V: TRBV6-5; size: many; J: TRBJ1-2; CDR3: CASSYSTRGEHVYTF; DNA: TGTGCCAGCAGTTACTCCACCAGAGGGGAGCATGTTTACACCTTC
D: TRBD1; V: TRBV27; size: NA; J: TRBJ1-2; CDR3: CASRKTGGYGYTF; DNA: TGTGCCAGCAGGAAGACAGGGGGCTATGGCTACACCTTC
D: NA; V: TRBV24-1; size: NA; J: TRBJ2-2; CDR3: CATSDPPGNGELFF; DNA: TGTGCCACCAGCGATCCTCCGGGTAACGGGGAGCTGTTTTTT
D: TRBD2; V: TRBV19; size: many; J: TRBJ2-7; CDR3: CASTATSGSYEQYF; DNA: TGTGCCAGTACCGCAACTAGCGGCTCCTACGAGCAGTACTTC
D: NA; V: TRBV7-2; size: many; J: TRBJ1-2; CDR3: CASSLVGGDYGYTF; DNA: TGTGCCAGCAGCTTAGTGGGGGGCGACTATGGCTACACCTTC
D: NA; V: TRBV6-1; size: many; J: TRBJ2-7; CDR3: CASSPDSMEHYEQYF; DNA: TGTGCCAGCAGTCCTGACAGCATGGAGCACTACGAGCAGTACTTC
D: NA; V: TRBV20-1; size: NA; J: TRBJ2-7; CDR3: CSAPDRGKQYF; DNA: TGCAGTGCTCCCGACCGGGGTAAGCAGTACTTC
D: TRBD1; V: TRBV5-6; size: many; J: TRBJ2-5; CDR3: CASSLGQGAFQETQYF; DNA: TGTGCCAGCAGCTTGGGCCAGGGGGCTTTCCAAGAGACCCAGTACTTC
D: TRBD1; V: TRBV30; size: NA; J: TRBJ1-2; CDR3: CAWSPGGDRTGYTF; DNA: TGTGCCTGGAGCCCAGGGGGCGACCGTACTGGCTACACCTTC
D: NA; V: TRBV24-1; size: NA; J: TRBJ2-1; CDR3: CATSDLRAYNEQFF; DNA: TGTGCCACCAGTGATTTACGGGCGTACAATGAGCAGTTCTTC
D: NA; V: TRBV10-3; size: many; J: TRBJ1-1; CDR3: CAISESRGWDTEAFF; DNA: TGTGCCATCAGTGAAAGTCGGGGTTGGGACACTGAAGCTTTCTTT
D: NA; V: TRBV2; size: NA; J: TRBJ2-3; CDR3: CASSSGGGRSTDTQYF; DNA: TGTGCCAGCAGCTCCGGGGGCGGGAGAAGCACAGATACGCAGTATTTT
D: TRBD1; V: TRBV12-3/TRBV12-4; size: many; J: TRBJ2-7; CDR3: CASSGDRDYEQYF; DNA: TGTGCCAGCAGTGGGGACAGGGACTACGAGCAGTACTTC
D: TRBD2; V: TRBV9; size: many; J: TRBJ2-1; CDR3: CASSVDWVAGSYNEQFF; DNA: TGTGCCAGCAGCGTAGATTGGGTAGCGGGTTCCTACAATGAGCAGTTCTTC
D: NA; V: TRBV29-1; size: NA; J: TRBJ1-2; CDR3: CSVEDLCASSNWHNYGYTF; DNA: NA
D: NA; V: TRBV29-1; size: many; J: TRBJ1-2; CDR3: CSVRPDYGYTF; DNA: TGCAGCGTTCGCCCAGACTATGGCTACACCTTC
D: NA; V: TRBV2; size: NA; J: TRBJ1-1; CDR3: CASTGQPVNTEAFF; DNA: TGTGCCAGCACGGGTCAGCCCGTGAACACTGAAGCTTTCTTT
D: NA; V: TRBV11-3; size: NA; J: TRBJ1-4; CDR3: CASSATVGLNEKLFF; DNA: TGTGCCAGCAGCGCGACCGTCGGGTTAAATGAAAAACTGTTTTTT
D: NA; V: TRBV4-1; size: many; J: TRBJ2-1; CDR3: CASSQSPETGTYNEQFF; DNA: TGCGCCAGCAGCCAATCGCCCGAAACCGGGACGTACAATGAGCAGTTCTTC
D: NA; V: TRBV6-2/TRBV6-3; size: NA; J: TRBJ2-7; CDR3: CASRTLGTYEQYF; DNA: TGTGCCAGCAGGACTCTGGGGACCTACGAGCAGTACTTC
D: NA; V: TRBV6-1; size: many; J: TRBJ2-1; CDR3: CASPGLSSYNEQFF; DNA: TGTGCCAGCCCCGGACTCAGCTCCTACAATGAGCAGTTCTTC
D: TRBD1; V: TRBV29-1; size: NA; J: TRBJ2-4; CDR3: CSVGQGTKNIQYF; DNA: TGCAGCGTAGGACAGGGGACCAAAAACATTCAGTACTTC
D: TRBD1; V: TRBV12-5; size: once; J: TRBJ1-2; CDR3: CASGEGQGRGGYTF; DNA: TGTGCTAGTGGTGAAGGACAGGGGAGAGGGGGCTACACCTTC
D: NA; V: TRBV9; size: many; J: TRBJ1-1; CDR3: CASGGSGVGPAFF; DNA: TGTGCCAGCGGGGGGAGTGGGGTTGGACCTGCTTTCTTT